This is a list of T cell receptor beta chains from one sample in a study of STAT5B mutations in CD4+ large granular lymphocyte leukemia. Libraries were prepared by immunoSEQ multiplex PCR; TCRdb keeps only in-frame clonotypes and omits some of them. Of fewer than 25,000 clones detected, approximately 84% appear once; the ten largest clones hold approximately 13%. Sequenced sample: CD4+ T cells from blood buffy coats. The receptors shown here come from a human donor in good health. The CDR3 runs from the conserved cysteine through the conserved F or W. A D gene is named only where the DNA matches it firmly. A row's size may be missing; if present it is once, few, many or a size class.

d_gene: -; abundance: -; v_gene: TRBV7-7; j_gene: TRBJ2-2; CDR3aa: CASSTGEASGELFF; CDR3nt: TGTGCCAGCAGCACCGGGGAGGCCTCCGGGGAGCTGTTTTTT
d_gene: -; abundance: -; v_gene: TRBV19; j_gene: TRBJ2-7; CDR3aa: CASSKGHSYEQYF; CDR3nt: TGTGCCAGTAGTAAAGGGCATTCCTACGAGCAGTACTTC
d_gene: TRBD2; abundance: -; v_gene: TRBV15; j_gene: TRBJ2-1; CDR3aa: CATTKLAGGWNNEQFF; CDR3nt: TGTGCCACCACCAAGCTAGCGGGAGGGTGGAACAATGAGCAGTTCTTC
d_gene: -; abundance: -; v_gene: TRBV18; j_gene: TRBJ1-2; CDR3aa: CASSPPVEGYGYTF; CDR3nt: TGTGCCAGCTCACCACCAGTGGAAGGCTATGGCTACACCTTC
d_gene: -; abundance: once; v_gene: TRBV18; j_gene: TRBJ2-3; CDR3aa: CASSPGVSADTQYF; CDR3nt: TGTGCCAGCTCACCGGGAGTTTCGGCAGATACGCAGTATTTT
d_gene: -; abundance: once; v_gene: TRBV28; j_gene: TRBJ2-7; CDR3aa: CASSLGHPSYEQYF; CDR3nt: TGTGCCAGCAGTTTAGGTCACCCGTCCTACGAGCAGTACTTC
d_gene: TRBD2; abundance: few; v_gene: TRBV18; j_gene: TRBJ2-7; CDR3aa: CASSPRTSGRTSYEQYF; CDR3nt: TGTGCCAGCTCACCCCGGACTAGCGGGAGGACTTCCTACGAGCAGTACTTC
d_gene: TRBD2; abundance: few; v_gene: TRBV9; j_gene: TRBJ2-3; CDR3aa: CASSALAGGTDTQYF; CDR3nt: TGTGCCAGCAGCGCTCTAGCGGGGGGCACAGATACGCAGTATTTT
d_gene: TRBD1; abundance: -; v_gene: TRBV2; j_gene: TRBJ2-7; CDR3aa: CASSQGQAAGHEQYF; CDR3nt: TGTGCCAGCAGTCAAGGACAGGCGGCGGGCCACGAGCAGTACTTC
d_gene: -; abundance: once; v_gene: TRBV4-1; j_gene: TRBJ2-4; CDR3aa: CASSQVGLGQMLAKNIQYF; CDR3nt: TGCGCCAGCAGCCAAGTCGGTTTGGGGCAGATGCTAGCCAAAAACATTCAGTACTTC
d_gene: -; abundance: -; v_gene: TRBV6-4; j_gene: TRBJ2-3; CDR3aa: CASSSLGGSTDTQYF; CDR3nt: TGTGCCAGCAGCAGTCTAGGGGGGAGCACAGATACGCAGTATTTT
d_gene: -; abundance: few; v_gene: TRBV6-5; j_gene: TRBJ2-4; CDR3aa: CASSYNGGRQYF; CDR3nt: TGTGCCAGCAGTTACAATGGGGGCCGTCAGTACTTC
d_gene: -; abundance: -; v_gene: TRBV29-1; j_gene: TRBJ1-1; CDR3aa: CSVNGDTEAFF; CDR3nt: TGCAGCGTCAATGGGGACACTGAAGCTTTCTTT
d_gene: -; abundance: few; v_gene: TRBV5-1; j_gene: TRBJ2-5; CDR3aa: CASSLATVQETQYF; CDR3nt: TGCGCCAGCAGCTTGGCCACAGTGCAAGAGACCCAGTACTTC
d_gene: TRBD2; abundance: -; v_gene: TRBV7-9; j_gene: TRBJ2-1; CDR3aa: CASSFGAGGADEQFF; CDR3nt: TGTGCCAGCAGCTTCGGGGCGGGAGGTGCGGATGAGCAGTTCTTC
d_gene: -; abundance: -; v_gene: TRBV6-1; j_gene: TRBJ1-3; CDR3aa: CASSVQGYGNTIYF; CDR3nt: TGTGCCAGCAGTGTGCAGGGGTATGGAAACACCATATATTTT
d_gene: -; abundance: -; v_gene: TRBV4-1; j_gene: TRBJ1-2; CDR3aa: CASSQDPRPLYGYTF; CDR3nt: TGCGCCAGCAGCCAAGACCCCAGGCCGCTCTATGGCTACACCTTC
d_gene: -; abundance: medium-sized; v_gene: TRBV2; j_gene: TRBJ2-1; CDR3aa: CASMIELEQFF; CDR3nt: TGTGCCAGCATGATCGAATTGGAGCAGTTCTTC
d_gene: -; abundance: once; v_gene: TRBV6-5; j_gene: TRBJ2-7; CDR3aa: CASAWPGVGEQYF; CDR3nt: TGTGCCAGCGCTTGGCCGGGGGTAGGCGAGCAGTACTTC
d_gene: -; abundance: -; v_gene: TRBV2; j_gene: TRBJ2-2; CDR3aa: CASSPEGGQNTGELFF; CDR3nt: TGTGCCAGCAGTCCGGAAGGCGGACAGAACACCGGGGAGCTGTTTTTT
d_gene: TRBD2; abundance: once; v_gene: TRBV30; j_gene: TRBJ2-3; CDR3aa: CAWSVLAGVADTQYF; CDR3nt: TGTGCCTGGAGTGTACTAGCGGGAGTAGCAGATACGCAGTATTTT
d_gene: TRBD2; abundance: -; v_gene: TRBV15; j_gene: TRBJ2-1; CDR3aa: CATSRNPAGGTSYNEQFF; CDR3nt: TGTGCCACCAGCAGAAATCCAGCGGGAGGCACCTCCTACAATGAGCAGTTCTTC
d_gene: -; abundance: once; v_gene: TRBV7-2; j_gene: TRBJ2-1; CDR3aa: CASSKGGSPSYNEQFF; CDR3nt: TGTGCCAGCAGCAAGGGGGGTAGCCCCTCCTACAATGAGCAGTTCTTC
d_gene: -; abundance: -; v_gene: TRBV27; j_gene: TRBJ2-1; CDR3aa: CASSLSGGSSYNEQFF; CDR3nt: TGTGCCAGCAGTTTATCTGGCGGCAGCTCCTACAATGAGCAGTTCTTC
d_gene: -; abundance: -; v_gene: TRBV10-2; j_gene: TRBJ2-2; CDR3aa: CASSESHSFPGELFF; CDR3nt: TGCGCCAGCAGTGAGTCTCATTCCTTTCCCGGGGAGCTGTTTTTT
d_gene: -; abundance: -; v_gene: TRBV5-4; j_gene: TRBJ1-1; CDR3aa: CASSLDQFTLSQAFF; CDR3nt: TGTGCCAGCAGCTTGGACCAGTTCACCCTCAGTCAAGCTTTCTTT
d_gene: -; abundance: -; v_gene: TRBV9; j_gene: TRBJ1-2; CDR3aa: CASSVGGWGYTF; CDR3nt: TGTGCCAGCAGCGTAGGGGGGTGGGGCTACACCTTC
d_gene: -; abundance: once; v_gene: TRBV7-8; j_gene: TRBJ2-5; CDR3aa: CASSERGGIQETQYF; CDR3nt: TGTGCCAGCAGCGAAAGGGGTGGAATCCAAGAGACCCAGTACTTC
d_gene: TRBD1; abundance: -; v_gene: TRBV7-9; j_gene: TRBJ2-2; CDR3aa: CASSDEGTGGTGELFF; CDR3nt: TGTGCCAGCAGCGACGAAGGGACAGGGGGCACCGGGGAGCTGTTTTTT
d_gene: -; abundance: -; v_gene: TRBV6-5; j_gene: TRBJ2-7; CDR3aa: CATRESSREQYF; CDR3nt: TGTGCCACCCGAGAAAGTTCTAGAGAGCAGTACTTC
d_gene: -; abundance: -; v_gene: TRBV30; j_gene: TRBJ1-1; CDR3aa: CAWTRGAGSRTEAFF; CDR3nt: TGTGCCTGGACCAGAGGGGCGGGATCAAGGACTGAAGCTTTCTTT
d_gene: TRBD2; abundance: -; v_gene: TRBV11-3; j_gene: TRBJ2-1; CDR3aa: CASSFRLAGGRHEQFF; CDR3nt: TGTGCCAGCAGCTTTAGACTAGCGGGAGGTCGGCATGAGCAGTTCTTC
d_gene: -; abundance: medium-sized; v_gene: TRBV29-1; j_gene: TRBJ1-3; CDR3aa: CSVETRTGNTIYF; CDR3nt: TGCAGCGTTGAAACGAGGACTGGAAACACCATATATTTT
d_gene: TRBD2; abundance: -; v_gene: TRBV7-9; j_gene: TRBJ2-5; CDR3aa: CASSIAGVLETQYF; CDR3nt: TGTGCCAGCAGCATAGCGGGAGTGCTAGAGACCCAGTACTTC
d_gene: TRBD2; abundance: -; v_gene: TRBV7-2; j_gene: TRBJ2-5; CDR3aa: CASSLAGGRGETQYF; CDR3nt: TGTGCCAGCAGCTTAGCGGGAGGGCGAGGGGAGACCCAGTACTTC
d_gene: -; abundance: -; v_gene: TRBV2; j_gene: TRBJ2-5; CDR3aa: CASSPTGLLQETQYF; CDR3nt: TGTGCCAGCAGTCCCACCGGACTTCTCCAAGAGACCCAGTACTTC
d_gene: -; abundance: -; v_gene: TRBV25-1; j_gene: TRBJ1-2; CDR3aa: CASSGYTGQDTGGYTF; CDR3nt: TGTGCCAGCAGTGGCTATACGGGACAAGACACGGGGGGCTACACCTTC
d_gene: -; abundance: -; v_gene: TRBV5-4; j_gene: TRBJ2-5; CDR3aa: CASSLTGTRQETQYF; CDR3nt: TGTGCCAGCAGCTTAACCGGGACTCGACAAGAGACCCAGTACTTC
d_gene: TRBD1; abundance: once; v_gene: TRBV5-1; j_gene: TRBJ1-1; CDR3aa: CASSLSGGPEAFF; CDR3nt: TGCGCCAGCAGCTTGTCAGGGGGGCCTGAAGCTTTCTTT
d_gene: TRBD2; abundance: -; v_gene: TRBV5-6; j_gene: TRBJ2-4; CDR3aa: CASSRYGLAGAENIQYF; CDR3nt: TGTGCCAGCAGCCGCTATGGACTAGCGGGAGCTGAAAACATTCAGTACTTC
d_gene: TRBD1; abundance: -; v_gene: TRBV11-2; j_gene: TRBJ1-1; CDR3aa: CASTQPPGQGTEAFF; CDR3nt: TGTGCCAGCACCCAGCCACCGGGACAGGGGACTGAAGCTTTCTTT